This TCR beta chain was found in a study of T cells in Graves' hyperthyroidism and ophthalmopathy. Overall study results and limits: The model predicted ophthalmopathy a median around six months before onset.

Using RNA transcripts as the source, TCR beta CDR3 regions were amplified. A set of HTBI primers served as the primers for a first-round RT-PCR of the TCR CDR3. TCRdb redid the calling of the multiplex PCR reads with MiXCR, one entry per CDR3 protein. This sample carries approximately 600,000 distinct CDR3 sequences, more than 11% of them seen once, and the ten largest clones take 4.5% to 6%. CDR3 length: 15 amino acids. Germline V CDR1 and CDR2: SNHLY, FYNNEI. Trimming stripped 7 bases from V and 1 base from J, with 16 bases between. Newly diagnosed hyperthyroidism patients aged 18 to 65 years had disease lasting under 2 months. Diagnoses used clinical symptoms, serum thyroxine and TRAb, thyroid ultrasound and orbital computed tomography. Predating any ophthalmopathy symptoms, the blood sample was taken at first hyperthyroidism diagnosis. On this clonotype: What it binds is not known.

This sequence joins TRBV2 and TRBJ2-5, with D tentatively TRBD1 or TRBD2 (5 bases each). Sequences were obtained from blood. This clonotype was obtained from a woman aged 25 to 39 with Graves' hyperthyroidism that later progressed to Graves' ophthalmopathy. CDR3 DNA sequence: TGTGCCAGCACCTTGGGTGAGGGGCGCCAAGAGACCCAGTACTTC. It is translated as CASTLGEGRQETQYF.